Presented here are 17 T cell receptor beta chains from one specimen sequenced in a study of T cells in Graves' hyperthyroidism and ophthalmopathy. RNA transcripts provided the source from which TCR beta CDR3 regions were amplified. An initial round of RT-PCR targeting the TCR CDR3 relied on the HTBI primer set. TCRdb reprocessed the multiplex PCR reads via MiXCR and lists one record per CDR3 protein. The sample has hundreds of thousands of distinct CDR3 sequences; 14% are singletons. Sequencing was carried out using blood. These TCRs come from a woman between 18 and 29 years old with Graves' hyperthyroidism.

Ten or more counts support this clonotype. The rearrangement uses TRBV6-1 and TRBJ1-2; possible D gene TRBD1, 6 bases. Trimming shortened V by 4 bases and J by 8 bases, and 20 bases separated the two germline ends. CDR3 length: 15 residues. Per the germline V gene, CDR1 is MNHNS and CDR2 is SASEGT. As DNA, the CDR3 is TGTGCCAGCAGTGTTACAGGGTCCCGAAGGGGCGGCTACACCTTC. It specifies CASSVTGSRRGGYTF.

This clonotype was counted many times. The V gene is TRBV11-2, the J gene TRBJ2-3; 11 bases agree with TRBD2. Germline CDR1 SGHAT, CDR2 FQNNGV. This CDR3 has 17 residues. V dropped 5 bases and J dropped 0; count of bases not matched to a gene: 7. The CDR3 loop is CASSHWTSGYSTDTQYF. The CDR3 DNA reads as TGTGCCAGCAGCCACTGGACTAGCGGGTATAGCACAGATACGCAGTATTTT.

Only a few counts were recorded for this clonotype. This chain connects TRBV5-1 to TRBJ2-4; 9 bases line up with TRBD1. This CDR3 contains 18 residues. The junction had 11 bases not matched to a gene; V was cut back by 4 bases and J by 0 bases. Germline CDR1 is SGHRS and CDR2 is YFSETQ. This CDR3 reads CASSPAARDRVAKNIQYF. DNA for the CDR3: TGCGCCAGCAGCCCTGCCGCCAGGGACAGGGTAGCCAAAAACATTCAGTACTTC.

In its sample, this clonotype was seen many times. The V call is TRBV28, the J call TRBJ1-1, with D unresolved. V gave up 2 bases and J gave up 0 bases, with 10 bases separating them. The CDR3 has 15 amino acids. Germline lookup yields CDR1 MDHEN and CDR2 SYDVKM. The CDR3 sequence: CASSLQPNMNTEAFF. CDR3 sequence (DNA): TGTGCCAGCAGTTTACAACCAAACATGAACACTGAAGCTTTCTTT.

The chain links TRBV4-1 to TRBJ2-7; TRBD1 matches at 9 bases. From germline, CDR1 is MGHRA and CDR2 YSYEKL. The V segment lost 3 bases and the J segment 5 bases; nucleotides outside the gene matches: 5. CDR3 length equals 14 residues. The CDR3 reads CASSHPGQGHEQYF. CDR3 nucleotide sequence: TGCGCCAGCAGCCACCCGGGACAGGGACACGAGCAGTACTTC.

The chain is built from TRBV7-2 and TRBJ2-2, with TRBD2 matching over 14 bases. The J segment lost 8 bases and the V segment lost 3 bases, leaving 5 bases of the junction unmatched. CDR1 is SGHTA and CDR2 is FQGNSA in the germline V gene. The CDR3 contains 16 residues. DNA of the CDR3: TGTGCCAGCAGCTTTCCGGGACTAGCGGGAGAGGGGGAGCTGTTTTTT. This codes for CASSFPGLAGEGELFF.

This chain links TRBV20-1 with TRBJ2-1; D perhaps matches TRBD2 (5 bases). CDR3 length: 15 residues. CDR1 is DFQATT and CDR2 is SNEGSKA in the germline V gene (reference sequence). V was trimmed by 5 bases and J by 1 base, leaving 15 bases between them. The CDR3 region is CSAPHEGDSYNEQFF. CDR3 bases: TGCAGTGCTCCTCATGAGGGCGATTCCTACAATGAGCAGTTCTTC.

This clonotype was seen repeatedly, ten times or more. V is TRBV3-1 and J is TRBJ2-1; the match to TRBD2 covers 16 bases. CDR3 size: 15 residues. J was trimmed by 10 bases and V by 4 bases; bases with no gene match: 4. CDR1 and CDR2 from the germline V gene are LGHDT and YNNKEL (reference sequence). CDR3 bases: TGTGCCAGCAGCCGCGGGACTAGCGGGAGGGGCGAGCAGTTCTTC. It encodes CASSRGTSGRGEQFF.

This clonotype has at least ten counts. V gene TRBV5-1 combines with J gene TRBJ2-7; the D gene is possibly TRBD1 (6 bases). There are 14 residues in the CDR3. Germline-derived CDR1 and CDR2 are SGHRS and YFSETQ. V lost 0 bases, J lost 5 bases, and 12 bases lay in between. CDR3 loop: CASSLGGGQDEQYF. The CDR3 nucleotides read TGCGCCAGCAGCTTGGGAGGGGGTCAGGACGAGCAGTACTTC.

This clonotype was seen many times. The V call is TRBV3-1, the J call TRBJ2-1; D could derive from TRBD1 or TRBD2 (5 bases each). Trimming pared 8 bases from V and 5 bases from J, leaving 10 bases between. CDR1 and CDR2 from the germline V gene are LGHDT and YNNKEL (reference sequence). CDR3 length: 12 amino acids. The CDR3 spells CASRDANNEQFF. In nucleotides, the CDR3 is TGTGCCAGCCGGGACGCGAACAATGAGCAGTTCTTC.

The chain joins TRBV18 to TRBJ2-1, with D perhaps matching TRBD2 (6 bases). CDR1 KGHSH and CDR2 LQKENI come from the germline V gene. V gave up 4 bases and J gave up 3 bases, with 13 bases separating them. The CDR3 covers 15 residues. In DNA form, the CDR3 reads TGTGCCAGCTCACTTAGAGGGGAGGACTACAATGAGCAGTTCTTC. Encoded protein: CASSLRGEDYNEQFF.

This clonotype was seen ten or more times. The rearrangement joins TRBV28 to TRBJ2-7; D is possibly TRBD2 (6 bases). Per the germline V gene, CDR1 is MDHEN and CDR2 is SYDVKM. The CDR3 runs 16 residues. V lost 6 bases and J 2 bases, leaving 20 bases between the germline ends. The CDR3 sequence: CASSAGTSKLPYEQYF. As DNA, the CDR3 is TGTGCCAGCAGCGCAGGGACTTCTAAACTTCCCTACGAGCAGTACTTC.

In this sample, this clonotype turned up many times. The rearrangement links TRBV11-1 to TRBJ2-1; D gene uncertain. There are 16 residues in the CDR3. The germline V gene has CDR1 SGHAT and CDR2 FQDESV (reference sequence). Trimming removed 5 bases at V and 2 bases at J, with 16 bases between. DNA of the CDR3: TGTGCCAGCAGCGCCCCAGAGAGGTTCCCCTACAATGAGCAGTTCTTC. This codes for CASSAPERFPYNEQFF. Looking up the rest from reference TRBV11-1 and TRBJ2-1 gives the full variable domain: EAEVAQSPRYKITEKSQAVAFWCDPISGHATLYWYRQILGQGPELLVQFQDESVVDDSQLPKDRFSAERLKGVDSTLKIQPAELGDSAMYLCASSAPERFPYNEQFFGPGTRLTVL.

The V and J genes are TRBV7-2 and TRBJ2-1; 7 bases map to TRBD2. The length of the CDR3 is 17 residues. Germline V CDR1 and CDR2: SGHTA, FQGNSA. With 7 bases clipped from V and 5 bases from J, the junction kept 17 bases outside the gene matches. CDR3 coding DNA: TGTGCCAGCAACGAACGGGAGGCCATGTGGCGGAACAATGAGCAGTTCTTC. Translated: CASNEREAMWRNNEQFF. Together with reference TRBV7-2 and TRBJ2-1, the CDR3 gives the full variable domain: GAGVSQSPSNKVTEKGKDVELRCDPISGHTALYWYRQSLGQGLEFLIYFQGNSAPDKSGLPSDRFSAERTGGSVSTLTIQRTQQEDSAVYLCASNEREAMWRNNEQFFGPGTRLTVL.

This clonotype appeared a few times. This sequence joins TRBV7-3 and TRBJ2-1, with TRBD2 matching over 9 bases. The CDR3 length is 15 residues. Germline V gene lookup returns CDR1 SGHTA and CDR2 FQGTGA. J lost 9 bases, V lost 0 bases, and 6 bases had no gene match. CDR3 sequence: CASSLTSGRSSEQFF. CDR3 DNA sequence: TGTGCCAGCAGCTTAACTAGCGGGAGATCGTCTGAGCAGTTCTTC.

This clonotype occurred a few times. The chain uses TRBV6-1 and TRBJ2-4, with unresolved D. The V end lost 5 bases, the J end lost 4 bases, and 18 bases lay between the germline ends. Germline CDR1 is MNHNS and CDR2 is SASEGT. The CDR3 totals 16 residues. CDR3 region: CASSLRAIKGKNIQYF. DNA of the CDR3: TGTGCCAGCAGTCTCCGGGCCATTAAAGGGAAAAACATTCAGTACTTC.

This clonotype was seen repeatedly, ten times or more. V and J are TRBV28 and TRBJ2-3, with 7 positions matching TRBD2. Losses at the gene ends were 4 bases for V and 2 bases for J; bases not matched to a gene: 12. The CDR3 runs to 17 residues. Germline assignment: CDR1 MDHEN and CDR2 SYDVKM. CDR3 residues: CASSYLLGGSPTDTQYF. CDR3 coding DNA: TGTGCCAGCAGTTACCTCCTTGGCGGGAGCCCCACAGATACGCAGTATTTT.